Listed below are T cell receptor beta chains from one sample, sequenced in a study of shared clonotypes between healthy human individuals. Using immunoSEQ multiplex PCR, the repertoire was profiled, and TCRdb retains in-frame clones only, with some absent. The sample carries around 650,000 clones, approximately 96% recorded once. The sequenced sample was naive CD8+ T cells sorted from blood. Receptors were obtained from a woman in her twenties or thirties in good health. The CDR3 runs from the conserved cysteine through the conserved F or W. A D gene is named only where the DNA matches it firmly. Size values are once, few and many counts, or a class for expanded clones, and some rows have none.

>TRBJ2-7|.|.|TRBV2
CASREGGKDYEQYF
TGTGCCAGCAGGGAAGGAGGGAAGGATTACGAGCAGTACTTC
>TRBJ2-7|TRBD1|.|TRBV5-4
CASSRNRGQDEQYF
TGTGCCAGCAGCAGGAACAGGGGGCAGGACGAGCAGTACTTC
>TRBJ1-6|.|.|TRBV4-2
CASSQDRGGNNSPLHF
TGTGCCAGCAGCCAAGATAGGGGGGGAAATAATTCACCCCTCCACTTT
>TRBJ1-1|.|.|TRBV15
CATSRGLVEQNTEAFF
TGTGCCACCAGCAGGGGGTTGGTCGAACAGAACACTGAAGCTTTCTTT
>TRBJ2-6|.|.|TRBV11-2
CASSPTTAGANVLTF
TGTGCCAGCAGCCCTACGACAGCGGGGGCCAACGTCCTGACTTTC
>TRBJ2-3|.|.|TRBV7-9
CASSLGTPDTQYF
TGTGCCAGCAGCTTAGGGACTCCAGATACGCAGTATTTT
>TRBJ1-5|TRBD1|.|TRBV4-1
CASSQPGQGANQPQHF
TGCGCCAGCAGCCAACCGGGACAGGGTGCTAATCAGCCCCAGCATTTT
>TRBJ1-5|TRBD1|.|TRBV28
CASSLGTGFYPQHF
TGTGCCAGCAGTCTAGGGACAGGGTTTTATCCCCAGCATTTT
>TRBJ1-5|.|.|TRBV28
CASSEGLSRNQPQHF
TGTGCCAGCAGTGAGGGACTCTCACGCAATCAGCCCCAGCATTTT
>TRBJ2-3|.|.|TRBV19
CASTRSGGAADTQYF
TGTGCCAGTACCAGATCGGGGGGCGCAGCAGATACGCAGTATTTT
>TRBJ2-7|TRBD1|.|TRBV27
CASSFTAGGTYEQYF
TGTGCCAGCAGTTTCACGGCAGGGGGAACCTACGAGCAGTACTTC
>TRBJ2-1|TRBD2|.|TRBV14
CASSQDHRGWGLAGYEQFF
TGTGCCAGCAGCCAAGACCACCGGGGCTGGGGACTAGCGGGATACGAGCAGTTCTTC
>TRBJ2-2|.|.|TRBV4-1
CASSHLVSTGELFF
TGCGCCAGCAGCCATCTAGTTAGCACCGGGGAGCTGTTTTTT
>TRBJ2-7|.|.|TRBV29-1
CSAWGVGLDSYEQYF
TGCAGCGCTTGGGGGGTGGGCTTAGACTCCTACGAGCAGTACTTC
>TRBJ1-5|.|.|TRBV2
CASSDYRNQPQHF
TGTGCCAGCAGTGATTATCGTAATCAGCCCCAGCATTTT
>TRBJ2-7|.|.|TRBV7-8
CASSLAYGVSEQYF
TGTGCCAGCAGCTTAGCGTACGGGGTTAGCGAGCAGTACTTC
>TRBJ2-5|.|.|TRBV29-1
CSVDSWESKETQYF
TGCAGCGTTGATTCGTGGGAGTCCAAGGAGACCCAGTACTTC
>TRBJ1-2|.|.|TRBV13
CASSLQGYGYTF
TGTGCCAGCAGCTTACAAGGGTATGGCTACACCTTC
>TRBJ2-1|.|.|TRBV29-1
CSVESHYNEQFF
TGCAGCGTTGAGTCCCATTACAATGAGCAGTTCTTC
>TRBJ1-2|TRBD1|.|TRBV2
CASSPTLTGNQGYTF
TGTGCCAGCAGCCCCACCTTGACAGGGAACCAAGGCTACACCTTC
>TRBJ1-4|TRBD1|.|TRBV27
CASSPYFGTVAEKLFF
TGTGCCAGCAGCCCGTATTTCGGGACAGTAGCTGAAAAACTGTTTTTT
>TRBJ2-1|TRBD2|once|TRBV27
CASSLGRLADEQFF
TGTGCCAGCAGTTTAGGACGACTAGCGGATGAGCAGTTCTTC
>TRBJ1-2|.|.|TRBV27
CASSLRAPTSGYTF
TGTGCCAGCAGTTTAAGGGCGCCGACGTCCGGCTACACCTTC
>TRBJ1-5|.|.|TRBV29-1
CSVAGPGPQHF
TGCAGCGTTGCAGGGCCTGGGCCCCAGCATTTT
>TRBJ2-2|.|.|TRBV10-3
CAISVVGSGSTGELFF
TGTGCCATCAGTGTAGTGGGAAGCGGCAGCACCGGGGAGCTGTTTTTT
>TRBJ1-2|.|once|TRBV19
CASSEVLGYGYTF
TGTGCCAGTAGTGAGGTATTGGGGTACGGCTACACCTTC
>TRBJ2-3|TRBD2|.|TRBV27
CASSNTAGGPADTQYF
TGTGCCAGCAGTAACACAGCGGGAGGGCCAGCAGATACGCAGTATTTT
>TRBJ2-7|TRBD1|.|TRBV2
CASSDTYLEPGQRTYEQYF
TGTGCCAGCAGCGATACCTATCTCGAGCCGGGACAGCGGACCTACGAGCAGTACTTC
>TRBJ2-7|TRBD1|.|TRBV10-3
CAISESGDRGYEQYF
TGTGCCATCAGTGAGTCGGGGGACAGGGGGTACGAGCAGTACTTC